This T cell receptor beta chain derives from a study of tumor-infiltrating lymphocytes in primary liver carcinoma. The researchers produced TCR beta cDNA from approximately 550 ng total RNA with a constant-region primer. Three-round nested multiplex PCR performed with slightly modified ARM-PCR produced the TCR beta libraries. The two initial PCR rounds, roughly 10 cycles each, used TRBV1-TRBV30 forward and C-beta reverse primers. Using its own MiXCR run on the multiplex PCR reads, TCRdb lists one record per CDR3 protein. The table lists about 66,000 distinct CDR3 sequences, roughly two thirds of them singletons. General study points: Roughly 7.5-24% of top clones, and no more, occurred in all five tumor regions.

The tissue used was unsorted bulk material of about 19-33 mg. RNA and DNA were co-extracted from it with the AllPrep DNA/RNA mini kit. V was cut by 4 bases and J by 9 bases, with 19 bases left in between. CDR1 and CDR2 (germline): MNHNS, SASEGT. The CDR3 has 14 amino acids. Ten or more counts support this clonotype. Its matching antigen is unknown. V and J are TRBV6-1 and TRBJ2-7; the D call may be TRBD1 or TRBD2 (5 bases each). Sequencing was performed on liver tumor tissue from sampling region 4. Documented subset: tumor region T4, right-lateral pole. This sequence was found in a man aged 40-50 years with primary liver carcinoma and hepatitis B virus infection. The CDR3 bases are TGTGCCAGCAGTGGATCTATAGGGACCCTAGGGCAGTACTTC. The encoded protein is CASSGSIGTLGQYF.